This TCR beta chain derives from a study of cytomegalovirus exposure and HLA in healthy donors. Across the study: Drawn from HLA-typed donors, 83 million or so unique TCRs were held in an early data release.

V lost 2 bases and J 5 bases, leaving 12 bases between the germline ends. CDR1 and CDR2 (germline): MDHEN, SYDVKM. This CDR3 spans 14 amino acids. The study's findings and limits: The study dropped some indistinguishable V segments, TRBV6-2 and TRBV6-3 among them. Later work associated fewer than 20,000 TCR beta sequences with HLA alleles at 0.05 false discovery rate.

About this clone: Its antigen is unidentified.

Primers included in the PCR were 60 Vbeta and 13 Jbeta primers. TCRdb keeps only in-frame clones here, not all; method: immunoSEQ multiplex PCR. The sample has about 160,000 clones, around 74% seen once. The chain recombines TRBV28 with TRBJ2-5; D perhaps matches TRBD2 (6 bases). The sample taken for sequencing was PBMCs. The sequence derives from a female donor in good health and CMV-seronegative. Written as DNA, the CDR3 is TGTGCCAGCAGTTTAGACGGGGGTGTGGAGACCCAGTACTTC. The encoded protein is CASSLDGGVETQYF.